This passage covers 26 T cell receptor beta chains from one sample sequenced in a study of blood T cells in healthy people across ages. Together with a sample-barcoded 5' primer, a J-beta primer mix was included in a second PCR lasting about 7 to 11 cycles. MiXCR, run by TCRdb on the 5' RACE reads, gives a single entry per CDR3 protein. The repertoire holds some 1.5 million distinct CDR3 sequences, with over 25% as singletons. The sample was blood. The receptors come from a woman in her 30s in good health.

This clonotype showed up many times. The gene calls are TRBV29-1 and TRBJ2-5; TRBD1 matches at 10 bases. The CDR3 loop spans 15 amino acids. The germline CDR1 and CDR2 sequences are SQVTM and ANQGSEA. The ends lost 6 bases at V and 2 bases at J; junction bases unmatched: 9. The CDR3 DNA reads as TGCAGCGTGGAGGACAGGGGGGGTGTGCAAGAGACCCAGTACTTC. It codes for CSVEDRGGVQETQYF.

The chain joins TRBV6-1 to TRBJ1-4; D gene uncertain. Germline loops: CDR1 MNHNS, CDR2 SASEGT. V dropped 0 bases and J dropped 0 bases, with 8 bases sitting between them. The CDR3 runs to 16 residues. CDR3 DNA sequence: TGTGCCAGCAGTGAAGCGCGGACTCCAACTAATGAAAAACTGTTTTTT. The encoded protein is CASSEARTPTNEKLFF.

This clonotype showed up just once. The rearrangement links TRBV14 to TRBJ2-1, with D possibly TRBD1 on 6 matching bases. Trimming removed 4 bases from V and 10 bases from J, with 11 bases in between. There are 12 residues in the CDR3. Per the germline V gene, CDR1 is SGHDN and CDR2 is FVKESK. The CDR3 region is CASSLHRVEQFF. In DNA form, the CDR3 reads TGTGCCAGCAGCCTGCACAGGGTAGAGCAGTTCTTC.

This clonotype occurred many times. This chain's CDR3 is CAISDTDTGVEGYTF. Written as DNA, the CDR3 is TGTGCCATCAGTGACACGGACACGGGTGTTGAAGGCTACACCTTC. The V and J genes are TRBV10-3 and TRBJ1-2, with D possibly being TRBD1 (5 bases). This CDR3 comprises 15 residues. V lost 3 bases and J 8 bases, leaving 19 bases between the germline ends. The germline V gene has CDR1 ENHRY and CDR2 SYGVKD.

This clonotype turned up a few times. The chain has TRBV10-3 and TRBJ1-5, with TRBD1 matching 7 bases. Trimming at V came to 8 bases and at J to 0 bases, leaving 10 bases not matched to a gene. This CDR3 has 16 residues. Germline V CDR1 and CDR2: ENHRY, SYGVKD. Here the CDR3 DNA reads TGTGCCATCCGGGACTCGACAGGGAGTAGCAATCAGCCCCAGCATTTT. This sequence encodes CAIRDSTGSSNQPQHF.

The V gene is TRBV20-1, the J gene TRBJ2-3; tentatively, D is TRBD1 (5 bases). Trimming removed 5 bases from V and 3 bases from J, with 12 bases in between. The length of the CDR3 is 13 residues. CDR1 and CDR2 (germline): DFQATT, SNEGSKA (reference sequence). The CDR3 loop reads CSASLAGTDTQYF. DNA of the CDR3: TGCAGTGCTTCCCTGGCAGGGACAGATACGCAGTATTTT.

This clonotype was picked up a small number of times. This rearrangement joins TRBV3-1 to TRBJ2-7, with 7 nucleotides matching TRBD2. CDR3 size: 15 residues. With 5 bases clipped from V and 0 bases from J, the junction kept 7 bases outside the gene matches. Per germline, CDR1 LGHDT and CDR2 YNNKEL (reference sequence). CDR3 region: CASSGGRANSYEQYF. In DNA, the CDR3 is TGTGCCAGCAGCGGGGGGAGGGCCAACTCCTACGAGCAGTACTTC.

There are a few counts of this clonotype. This sequence joins TRBV6-5 and TRBJ1-2; TRBD1 agrees at 10 bases. Per the germline V gene, CDR1 is MNHEY and CDR2 is SVGAGI. J was trimmed by 5 bases and V by 8 bases; bases with no gene match: 5. CDR3 length: 13 amino acids. This CDR3 reads CASFPGQGYGYTF. CDR3 nucleotide sequence: TGTGCCAGCTTCCCGGGACAGGGGTATGGCTACACCTTC.

V is TRBV12-3 or TRBV12-4 and J is TRBJ2-3; D might be TRBD2 (5 bases). Trimming removed 1 base from V and 5 bases from J, with 7 bases in between. The CDR3 contains 13 residues. CDR3 residues: CASSLVEGDTQYF. For the CDR3, the DNA is TGTGCCAGCAGTTTAGTTGAGGGAGATACGCAGTATTTT.

This clonotype was observed at least ten times. The gene calls are TRBV7-9 and TRBJ1-5, with D maybe TRBD1 (5 bases). This CDR3 is built from 15 residues. V lost 5 bases to trimming and J lost 1 base, with 12 bases between them. Germline V gene lookup returns CDR1 SEHNR and CDR2 FQNEAQ (reference sequence). This CDR3 is CASSIGTTSNQPQHF. The CDR3 DNA reads TGTGCCAGCAGCATCGGGACTACCAGCAATCAGCCCCAGCATTTT.

The sample holds a few counts of this clonotype. The chain links TRBV4-3 to TRBJ2-5, with D perhaps assigned TRBD1 or TRBD2 (5 bases each). The J call could be wrong; TRBJ2-7 is a better fit for the DNA end. Germline assignment: CDR1 LGHNA and CDR2 YSLEER. CDR3 length: 15 amino acids. The CDR3 coding sequence is TGCGCCAGCAGCCAAGATACGGGGCTCACCTACGAGCAGTACTTC. It specifies CASSQDTGLTYEQYF.

This clonotype was observed many times. The chain recombines TRBV9 with TRBJ2-3, with D possibly being TRBD2 (5 bases). There are 16 residues in the CDR3. Per germline, CDR1 SGDLS and CDR2 YYNGEE. Trimming removed 0 bases from V and 0 bases from J, with 11 bases in between. CDR3 sequence (DNA): TGTGCCAGCAGCGTAGATCTAGCACGGAGCACAGATACGCAGTATTTT. Protein sequence: CASSVDLARSTDTQYF.

In its sample, this clonotype was seen a few times. V and J are TRBV7-9 and TRBJ1-5, with 7 bases fitting TRBD1. J lost 6 bases, V lost 2 bases, and 1 base had no gene match. There are 13 residues in the CDR3. Germline values: CDR1 SEHNR, CDR2 FQNEAQ (reference sequence). The CDR3 DNA reads TGTGCCAGCAGCTTAAGGGGGCTTCAGCCCCAGCATTTT. Translation: CASSLRGLQPQHF.

The chain joins TRBV7-2 to TRBJ2-7; TRBD2 agrees at 8 bases. Trimming cost V 3 bases and J 6 bases; bases outside gene matches: 7. Germline V lookup: CDR1 SGHTA, CDR2 FQGNSA. The CDR3 sequence is 14 residues long. CDR3 in DNA: TGTGCCAGCAGCTTTTTAGCGGGACAAGGCGAGCAGTACTTC. The encoded protein is CASSFLAGQGEQYF.

V and J are TRBV20-1 and TRBJ2-3; D might be TRBD2 (6 bases). The V gene's germline CDR1 is DFQATT and CDR2 SNEGSKA (reference sequence). This CDR3 comprises 16 residues. Between the trimmed V and J ends, which lost 5 bases and 2 bases, there was a span of 20 bases. The CDR3 sequence is CSAPSSASEYTDTQYF. DNA for the CDR3: TGCAGTGCTCCCTCTTCAGCTAGCGAATACACAGATACGCAGTATTTT.

The rearrangement uses TRBV12-3 or TRBV12-4 and TRBJ2-3, with 8 bases identical to TRBD2. CDR3 length: 15 amino acids. The V segment lost 5 bases and the J segment 6 bases; nucleotides outside the gene matches: 10. The DNA for the CDR3 is TGTGCCAGCAGTAGCGCTAAGCGGGGGAGGGATACGCAGTATTTT. This gives the protein CASSSAKRGRDTQYF.

This clonotype has at least ten counts. The gene calls are TRBV20-1 and TRBJ2-5; D tentatively fits TRBD1 or TRBD2 (7 bases each). Trimming cost V 5 bases and J 4 bases, with 14 bases left between them. The length of the CDR3 is 13 residues. Germline CDR1 is DFQATT and CDR2 is SNEGSKA (reference sequence). CDR3 DNA sequence: TGCAGTGCTTCCTCAGGGGGGGTAGAGACCCAGTACTTC. This translates into CSASSGGVETQYF.

This chain connects TRBV7-9 to TRBJ2-1, with D perhaps assigned TRBD1 or TRBD2 (5 bases each). The CDR3 totals 19 residues. CDR1 and CDR2 (germline): SEHNR, FQNEAQ (reference sequence). Trimming removed 4 bases at V and 5 bases at J, with 27 bases between. The CDR3 sequence is CASSWVTAGTMRGDNEQFF. CDR3 sequence (DNA): TGTGCCAGCAGCTGGGTTACAGCCGGAACAATGAGGGGCGACAATGAGCAGTTCTTC.

In this sample, this clonotype turned up a few times. The V call is TRBV12-3 or TRBV12-4, the J call TRBJ1-5; tentative D call: TRBD1 (6 bases). V lost 8 bases and J lost 7, with 18 bases in between. This CDR3 is 14 amino acids long. The CDR3, as DNA: TGTGCCAGCCGTTCCGGGGGGGCGCGACAGCCCCAGCATTTT. Its translation is CASRSGGARQPQHF.

This clonotype came up many times. This chain uses TRBV2 with TRBJ2-1, with D possibly TRBD2 on 6 matching bases. The germline CDR1 and CDR2 sequences are SNHLY and FYNNEI. The CDR3 sequence is 14 residues long. Trimming left V 5 bases short and J 9 bases short, with 17 bases between. The CDR3 loop reads CASSQLANGIEQFF. The CDR3 DNA is TGTGCCAGCAGTCAACTAGCAAACGGGATTGAGCAGTTCTTC.

The genes are TRBV10-1 and TRBJ2-4, with TRBD1 identical over 7 bases. V trimming: 4 bases; J trimming: 13 bases; junction bases outside the gene matches: 13. The CDR3 contains 14 residues. The V gene's germline CDR1 is WNHNN and CDR2 SYGVQD (reference sequence). Here the CDR3 reads CASSGATGNNEQYF. The DNA of the CDR3 is TGCGCCAGCAGTGGCGCGACAGGGAACAATGAGCAGTACTTC.

This clonotype was counted ten times or more. The gene calls are TRBV20-1 and TRBJ2-5, with TRBD2 identical over 8 bases. The CDR3 runs 19 residues. CDR1 and CDR2 from the germline V gene are DFQATT and SNEGSKA (reference sequence). The J segment lost 5 bases and the V segment lost 3 bases, leaving 23 bases of the junction unmatched. CDR3 sequence: CSASRGSGGFRPVGETQYF. The CDR3 DNA follows: TGCAGTGCTAGCCGGGGGAGCGGGGGTTTTAGGCCCGTCGGCGAGACCCAGTACTTC.

This clonotype was counted only a few times. The J gene is TRBJ1-2, the V gene TRBV4-1; D is undetermined. CDR1 and CDR2 (germline): MGHRA, YSYEKL. Trimming stripped 5 bases from V and 5 bases from J, with 18 bases between. There are 15 residues in the CDR3. This chain's CDR3 is CASSDLTGLGYGYTF. The CDR3 bases are TGCGCCAGCAGCGACTTGACGGGGTTAGGGTATGGCTACACCTTC.

The chain employs TRBV20-1 and TRBJ1-5; unclear D gene. Trimming took off 1 base at V and 4 bases at J, with 14 bases between the two ends. Germline CDR1 reads DFQATT; CDR2 reads SNEGSKA (reference sequence). The CDR3 totals 15 residues. The CDR3 loop reads CSARVPNRRNQPQHF. CDR3 in DNA: TGCAGTGCTAGAGTTCCCAACAGACGAAATCAGCCCCAGCATTTT.

This rearrangement joins TRBV11-1 to TRBJ2-7; 9 bases map to TRBD1. V was pared by 5 bases and J by 4 bases, with 9 bases of the junction left unmatched. This CDR3 contains 15 residues. Germline CDR1 and CDR2: SGHAT and FQDESV (reference sequence). The CDR3 loop is CASSITGTGPYEQYF. The CDR3 DNA follows: TGTGCCAGCAGCATAACCGGGACAGGGCCATACGAGCAGTACTTC.

This clonotype showed up just a few times. The chain recombines TRBV18 with TRBJ2-5, with a weak D call TRBD1 (8 bases). Trimming removed 4 bases at V and 2 bases at J, with 17 bases between. The CDR3 runs 16 residues. Germline V gives CDR1 KGHSH, CDR2 LQKENI. The CDR3 loop is CASSLSGGTGQETQYF. In DNA, the CDR3 is TGTGCCAGCTCACTCTCCGGGGGGACAGGACAAGAGACCCAGTACTTC. Full variable domain (remainder filled in from reference TRBV18 and TRBJ2-5): NAGVMQNPRHLVRRRGQEARLRCSPMKGHSHVYWYRQLPEEGLKFMVYLQKENIIDESGMPKERFSAEFPKEGPSILRIQQVVRGDSAAYFCASSLSGGTGQETQYFGPGTRLLVL.